This TCR beta chain came from a study of post-analysis software for immune sequencing data. Study outcomes and limitations: Higher frequency in patients than in controls was seen for roughly five TRBV segments, with TRBV5-6, TRBV5-1 and TRBV20-1 among them. Controls significantly exceeded multiple sclerosis patients in normalized Chao1 diversity.

Details on this clonotype: Its target is not known.

Germline-derived CDR1 and CDR2 are SGHRS and YFSETQ. Losses at the gene ends were 3 bases for V and 6 bases for J; bases not matched to a gene: 11. The CDR3 is made up of 16 amino acids. Unique molecular identifiers were built into the TCR beta cDNA libraries. T cells, about 0.95 to 11 million of them, yielded a few hundred thousand cDNA molecules. TCRdb re-called the PCR reads with MiXCR, one entry per CDR3 protein. The sample has roughly 800,000 distinct CDR3 sequences, 25% to 30% seen once. The clonotype originates from a girl between 10 and 17 years old with multiple sclerosis. J is TRBJ2-1 and V is TRBV5-1, with 8 bases matching TRBD2. Material: blood. The CDR3 region is CASSSTGLVGGNEQFF. As DNA, the CDR3 is TGCGCCAGCAGCTCCACGGGACTAGTGGGTGGCAATGAGCAGTTCTTC.